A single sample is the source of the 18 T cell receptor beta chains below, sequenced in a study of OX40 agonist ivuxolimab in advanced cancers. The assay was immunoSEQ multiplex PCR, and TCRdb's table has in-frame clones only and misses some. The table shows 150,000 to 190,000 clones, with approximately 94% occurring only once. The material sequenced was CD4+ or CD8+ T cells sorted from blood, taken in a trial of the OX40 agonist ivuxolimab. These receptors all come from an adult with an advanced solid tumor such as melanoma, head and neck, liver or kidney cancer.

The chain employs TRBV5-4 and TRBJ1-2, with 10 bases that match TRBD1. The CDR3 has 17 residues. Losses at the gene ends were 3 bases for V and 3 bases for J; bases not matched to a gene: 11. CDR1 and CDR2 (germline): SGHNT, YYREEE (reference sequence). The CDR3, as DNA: TGTGCCAGCAGCTCGTGGACAGGGGGTAGGATTGACTATGGCTACACCTTC. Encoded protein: CASSSWTGGRIDYGYTF.

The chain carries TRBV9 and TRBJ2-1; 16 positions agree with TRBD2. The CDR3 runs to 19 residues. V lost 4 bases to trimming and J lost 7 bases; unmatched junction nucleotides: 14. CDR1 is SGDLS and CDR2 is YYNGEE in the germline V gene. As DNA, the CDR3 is TGTGCCAGCAGCCCCCGCGCCCCAGGGACTAGCGGGAGGGGGAATGAGCAGTTCTTC. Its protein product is CASSPRAPGTSGRGNEQFF.

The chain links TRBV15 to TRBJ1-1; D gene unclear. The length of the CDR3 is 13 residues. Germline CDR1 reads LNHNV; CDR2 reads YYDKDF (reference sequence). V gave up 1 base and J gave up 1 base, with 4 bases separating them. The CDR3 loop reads CATSRAPNTEAFF. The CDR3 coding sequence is TGTGCCACCAGCAGAGCACCGAACACTGAAGCTTTCTTT. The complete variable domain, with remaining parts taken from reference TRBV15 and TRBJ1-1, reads DAMVIQNPRYQVTQFGKPVTLSCSQTLNHNVMYWYQQKSSQAPKLLFHYYDKDFNNEADTPDNFQSRRPNTSFCFLDIRSPGLGDTAMYLCATSRAPNTEAFFGQGTRLTVV.

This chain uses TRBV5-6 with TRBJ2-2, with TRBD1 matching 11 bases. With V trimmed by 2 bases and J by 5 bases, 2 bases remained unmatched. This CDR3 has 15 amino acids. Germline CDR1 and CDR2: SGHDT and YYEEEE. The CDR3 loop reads CASSFRDRGTGELFF. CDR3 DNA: TGTGCCAGCAGCTTCCGGGACAGGGGGACCGGGGAGCTGTTTTTT. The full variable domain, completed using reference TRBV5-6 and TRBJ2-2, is DAGVTQSPTHLIKTRGQQVTLRCSPKSGHDTVSWYQQALGQGPQFIFQYYEEEERQRGNFPDRFSGHQFPNYSSELNVNALLLGDSALYLCASSFRDRGTGELFFGEGSRLTVL.

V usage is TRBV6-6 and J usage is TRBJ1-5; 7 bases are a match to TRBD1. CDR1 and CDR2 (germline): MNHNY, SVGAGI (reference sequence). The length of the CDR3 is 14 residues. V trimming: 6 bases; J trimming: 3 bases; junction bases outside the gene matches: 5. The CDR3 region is CASRPRGLNQPQHF. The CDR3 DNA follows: TGTGCCAGCAGACCGAGGGGGCTCAATCAGCCCCAGCATTTT.

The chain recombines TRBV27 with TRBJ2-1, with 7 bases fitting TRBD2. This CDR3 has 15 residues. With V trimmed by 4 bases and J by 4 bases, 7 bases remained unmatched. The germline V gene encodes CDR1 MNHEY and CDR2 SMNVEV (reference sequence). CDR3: CASSSGWEGYNEQFF. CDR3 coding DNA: TGTGCCAGCAGTTCCGGTTGGGAGGGTTACAATGAGCAGTTCTTC.

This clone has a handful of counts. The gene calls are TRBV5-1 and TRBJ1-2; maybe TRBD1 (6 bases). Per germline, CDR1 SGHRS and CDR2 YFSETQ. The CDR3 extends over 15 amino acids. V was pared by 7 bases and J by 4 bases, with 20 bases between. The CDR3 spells CASRGAEDAGYGYTF. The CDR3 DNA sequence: TGCGCCAGCCGGGGGGCGGAGGACGCAGGCTATGGCTACACCTTC.

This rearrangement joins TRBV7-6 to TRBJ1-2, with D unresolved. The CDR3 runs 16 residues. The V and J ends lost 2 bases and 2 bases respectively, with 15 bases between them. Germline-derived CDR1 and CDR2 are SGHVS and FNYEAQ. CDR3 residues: CASSLIVGSTNYGYTF. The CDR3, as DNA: TGTGCCAGCAGCTTAATAGTGGGATCAACCAACTATGGCTACACCTTC.

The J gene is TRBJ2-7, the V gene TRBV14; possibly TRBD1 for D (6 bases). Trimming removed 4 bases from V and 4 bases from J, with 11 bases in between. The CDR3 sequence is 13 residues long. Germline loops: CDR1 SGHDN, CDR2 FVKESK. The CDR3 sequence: CASSRQQGYEQYF. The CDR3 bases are TGTGCCAGCAGCCGACAACAGGGTTACGAGCAGTACTTC.

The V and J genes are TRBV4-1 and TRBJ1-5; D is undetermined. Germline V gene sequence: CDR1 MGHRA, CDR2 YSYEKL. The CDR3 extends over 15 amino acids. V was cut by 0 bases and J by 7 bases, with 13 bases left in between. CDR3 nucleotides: TGCGCCAGCAGCCAAGATGCGGGGAGGTGGCAGCCCCAGCATTTT. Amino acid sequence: CASSQDAGRWQPQHF.

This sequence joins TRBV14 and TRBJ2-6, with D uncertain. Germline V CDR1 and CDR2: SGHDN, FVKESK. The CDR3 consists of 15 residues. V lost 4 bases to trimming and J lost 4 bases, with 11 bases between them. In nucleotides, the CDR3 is TGTGCCAGCAGCCCAATTGGATCGGGGGCCAACGTCCTGACTTTC. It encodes CASSPIGSGANVLTF.

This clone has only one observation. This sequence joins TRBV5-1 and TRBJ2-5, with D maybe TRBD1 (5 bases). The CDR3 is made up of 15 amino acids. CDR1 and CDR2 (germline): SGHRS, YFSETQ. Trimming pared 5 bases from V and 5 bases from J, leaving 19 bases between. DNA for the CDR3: TGCGCCAGCAGAGGGCTCAACAGGTTGGGGGAGACCCAGTACTTC. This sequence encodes CASRGLNRLGETQYF.

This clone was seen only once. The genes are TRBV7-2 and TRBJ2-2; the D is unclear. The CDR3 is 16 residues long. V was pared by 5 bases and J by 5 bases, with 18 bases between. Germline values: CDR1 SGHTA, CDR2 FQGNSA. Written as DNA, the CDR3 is TGTGCCAGCAGCCCGCCGGGTTATAGGCGAACCGGGGAGCTGTTTTTT. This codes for CASSPPGYRRTGELFF.

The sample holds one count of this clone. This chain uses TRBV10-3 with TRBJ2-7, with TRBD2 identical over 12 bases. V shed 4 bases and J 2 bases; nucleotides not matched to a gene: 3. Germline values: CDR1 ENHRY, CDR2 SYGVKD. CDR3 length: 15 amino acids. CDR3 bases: TGTGCCATCAGTGGTGGACTAGCGGGAACCTACGAGCAGTACTTC. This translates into CAISGGLAGTYEQYF.

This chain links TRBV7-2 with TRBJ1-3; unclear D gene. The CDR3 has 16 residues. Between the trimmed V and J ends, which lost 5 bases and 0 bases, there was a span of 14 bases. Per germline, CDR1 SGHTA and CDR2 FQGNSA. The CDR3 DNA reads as TGTGCCAGCAGCCCACAACAGCCAGTCTCTGGAAACACCATATATTTT. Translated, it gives CASSPQQPVSGNTIYF.

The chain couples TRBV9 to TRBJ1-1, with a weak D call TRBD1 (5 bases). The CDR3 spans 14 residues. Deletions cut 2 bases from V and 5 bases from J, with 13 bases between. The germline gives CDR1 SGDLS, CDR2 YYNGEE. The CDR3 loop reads CASSVNWGVTEAFF. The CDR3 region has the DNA TGTGCCAGCAGCGTTAATTGGGGGGTGACTGAAGCTTTCTTT.

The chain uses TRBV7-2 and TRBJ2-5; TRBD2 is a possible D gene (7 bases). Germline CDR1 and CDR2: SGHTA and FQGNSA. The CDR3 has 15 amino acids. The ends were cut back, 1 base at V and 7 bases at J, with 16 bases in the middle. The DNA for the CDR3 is TGTGCCAGCAGCTTAGGGGACAAAGGGAGGGGGACCCAGTACTTC. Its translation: CASSLGDKGRGTQYF.

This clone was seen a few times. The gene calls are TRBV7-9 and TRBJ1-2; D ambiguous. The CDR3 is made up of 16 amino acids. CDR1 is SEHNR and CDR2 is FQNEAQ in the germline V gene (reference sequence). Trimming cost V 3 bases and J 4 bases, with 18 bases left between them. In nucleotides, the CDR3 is TGTGCCAGCAGCTTTTATCCCCAGGCCATCTCCTATGGCTACACCTTC. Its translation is CASSFYPQAISYGYTF.